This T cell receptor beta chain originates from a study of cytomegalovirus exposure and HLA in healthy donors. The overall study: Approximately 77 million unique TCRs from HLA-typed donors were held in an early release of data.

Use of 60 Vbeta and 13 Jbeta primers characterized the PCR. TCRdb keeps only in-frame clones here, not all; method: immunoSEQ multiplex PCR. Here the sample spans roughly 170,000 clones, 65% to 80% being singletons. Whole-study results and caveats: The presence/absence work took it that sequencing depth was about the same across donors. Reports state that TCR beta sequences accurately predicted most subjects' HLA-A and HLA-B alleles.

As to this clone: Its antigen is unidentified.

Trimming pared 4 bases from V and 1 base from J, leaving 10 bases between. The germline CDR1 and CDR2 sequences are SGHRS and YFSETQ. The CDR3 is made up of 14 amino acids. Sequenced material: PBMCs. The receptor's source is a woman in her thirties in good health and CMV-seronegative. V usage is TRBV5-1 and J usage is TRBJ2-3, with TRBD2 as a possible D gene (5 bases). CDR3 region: CASSKVRGTDTQYF. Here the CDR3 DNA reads TGCGCCAGCAGCAAGGTGAGGGGCACAGATACGCAGTATTTT.